Each of the 28 T cell receptor beta chains below was sequenced from the same sample in a study of cytomegalovirus exposure and HLA in healthy donors. The PCR used 60 Vbeta and 13 Jbeta primers. This table comes from immunoSEQ multiplex PCR, and its TCRdb copy is limited to in-frame clones, with some not included. Its listing shows more than 70,000 clones. Sequencing used PBMCs. The receptors derive from a woman aged 55-75 years in good health and CMV-seronegative.

The chain joins TRBV15 to TRBJ1-4, with D possibly matching TRBD1 (6 bases). This CDR3 contains 17 residues. From germline, CDR1 is LNHNV and CDR2 YYDKDF (reference sequence). V lost 1 base, J lost 3 bases, and 15 bases lay in between. The CDR3: CATSRVQGSAANEKLFF. The CDR3 region has the DNA TGTGCCACCAGCAGAGTGCAGGGGTCTGCAGCTAATGAAAAACTGTTTTTT. The whole variable domain, remainder taken from reference TRBV15 and TRBJ1-4, is DAMVIQNPRYQVTQFGKPVTLSCSQTLNHNVMYWYQQKSSQAPKLLFHYYDKDFNNEADTPDNFQSRRPNTSFCFLDIRSPGLGDTAMYLCATSRVQGSAANEKLFFGSGTQLSVL.

The chain links TRBV29-1 to TRBJ2-7; 9 nucleotides match TRBD1. Trimming removed 6 bases from V and 5 bases from J; junction bases left unmatched: 8. In germline, CDR1 is SQVTM, CDR2 ANQGSEA. The CDR3 loop spans 13 amino acids. In nucleotides, the CDR3 is TGCAGCGTCTCCGGGACAGGGCTTGACGAGCAGTACTTC. Amino acid sequence: CSVSGTGLDEQYF.

This sequence joins TRBV5-1 and TRBJ2-3, with D possibly matching TRBD1 (6 bases). The CDR3 length is 13 residues. Germline assignment: CDR1 SGHRS and CDR2 YFSETQ. The V gene lost 0 bases and the J gene lost 4 bases, with 6 bases spanning the gap. The CDR3 sequence is CASSLEGADTQYF. CDR3 in DNA: TGCGCCAGCAGCTTGGAGGGGGCAGATACGCAGTATTTT.

The chain links TRBV28 to TRBJ1-5, with 7 bases fitting TRBD1. Germline V gene data show CDR1 as MDHEN and CDR2 as SYDVKM. CDR3 length: 14 amino acids. After removal of 4 bases from V and 10 bases from J, the junction contained 10 bases not matched to a gene. The CDR3 nucleotides read TGTGCCAGCAGTTGGAGACAGGGTGTTGGCCCCCAGCATTTT. Protein: CASSWRQGVGPQHF.

V gene TRBV29-1 combines with J gene TRBJ1-5; tentatively, D is TRBD1 (6 bases). Germline V CDR1 and CDR2: SQVTM, ANQGSEA. This CDR3 comprises 14 residues. V dropped 6 bases and J dropped 4 bases, with 16 bases sitting between them. The CDR3 loop reads CSVSGTNSNQPQHF. CDR3 nucleotide sequence: TGCAGCGTCTCCGGGACAAATTCAAATCAGCCCCAGCATTTT.

The chain joins TRBV7-9 to TRBJ2-3; 8 bases agree with TRBD2. The CDR3 sequence is 15 residues long. Germline trimming cut 1 base from V and 3 bases from J; bases unmatched to any gene: 3. Germline V gives CDR1 SEHNR, CDR2 FQNEAQ (reference sequence). The DNA for the CDR3 is TGTGCCAGCAGCTTAGGAGCGGGAGATACAGATACGCAGTATTTT. Amino acids: CASSLGAGDTDTQYF.

V is TRBV18 and J is TRBJ2-2; 10 bases line up with TRBD2. This CDR3 region has 17 residues. The V and J ends lost 2 bases and 5 bases, in that order; junction bases with no gene match: 8. Per germline, CDR1 KGHSH and CDR2 LQKENI. Written as DNA, the CDR3 is TGTGCCAGCTCACCAGAGCTAGCGGGAGTTGAGACCGGGGAGCTGTTTTTT. Its protein is CASSPELAGVETGELFF.

The chain couples TRBV2 to TRBJ2-3; 10 bases agree with TRBD2. The germline CDR1 and CDR2 sequences are SNHLY and FYNNEI. The CDR3 is 18 residues long. V trimming: 0 bases; J trimming: 2 bases; junction bases outside the gene matches: 8. In DNA form, the CDR3 reads TGTGCCAGCAGTGAAGCCGGCGGACTAGCGGAGAACACAGATACGCAGTATTTT. This gives the protein CASSEAGGLAENTDTQYF. Full variable domain (rest looked up from reference TRBV2 and TRBJ2-3): EPEVTQTPSHQVTQMGQEVILRCVPISNHLYFYWYRQILGQKVEFLVSFYNNEISEKSEIFDDQFSVERPDGSNFTLKIRSTKLEDSAMYFCASSEAGGLAENTDTQYFGPGTRLTVL.

The rearrangement joins TRBV28 to TRBJ1-3; tentative D call: TRBD1 (5 bases). The CDR3 is 14 amino acids. The germline V and J ends were trimmed by 7 bases and 2 bases, with 12 bases remaining between them. Per the germline V gene, CDR1 is MDHEN and CDR2 is SYDVKM. In nucleotides, the CDR3 is TGTGCCAGCACCTCGGGCAGGGCTGGAAACACCATATATTTT. It specifies CASTSGRAGNTIYF.

Regarding this clone: The sample holds other DNA sequences that translate to the same CDR3. The chain is built from TRBV25-1 and TRBJ2-1, with D unclear. Germline CDR1 reads MGHDK; CDR2 reads SYGVNS. Trimming pared 5 bases from V and 1 base from J, leaving 15 bases between. The CDR3 is 16 residues long. This chain's CDR3 is CASSPLRVASYNEQFF. The CDR3 coding sequence is TGTGCCAGCAGTCCCCTCCGCGTCGCTTCCTACAATGAGCAGTTCTTC. Variable domain in full (rest from reference TRBV25-1 and TRBJ2-1): EADIYQTPRYLVIGTGKKITLECSQTMGHDKMYWYQQDPGMELHLIHYSYGVNSTEKGDLSSESTVSRIRTEHFPLTLESARPSHTSQYLCASSPLRVASYNEQFFGPGTRLTVL.

This chain connects TRBV28 to TRBJ2-3; no clear D. The ends were cut back, 3 bases at V and 6 bases at J, with 4 bases in the middle. The germline V gene has CDR1 MDHEN and CDR2 SYDVKM. The CDR3 length is 11 residues. The CDR3 here is CASSFRDTQYF. The CDR3 nucleotides read TGTGCCAGCAGTTTCCGGGATACGCAGTATTTT.

The chain joins TRBV5-4 to TRBJ1-1; D not resolved. In germline, CDR1 is SGHNT, CDR2 YYREEE (reference sequence). CDR3 length: 13 residues. The V and J ends lost 1 base and 4 bases respectively, with 8 bases between them. The CDR3 loop is CASSLSRATEAFF. Written as DNA, the CDR3 is TGTGCCAGCAGCTTGTCGAGGGCCACTGAAGCTTTCTTT.

This rearrangement joins TRBV30 to TRBJ2-4; 9 bases are a match to TRBD2. Germline V lookup: CDR1 GTSNPN, CDR2 SVGIG (reference sequence). The CDR3 loop spans 14 amino acids. With V trimmed by 4 bases and J by 9 bases, 10 bases remained unmatched. The CDR3 nucleotides are TGTGCCTGGATGCCTGGGACTAGCAGGAGCATTCAGTACTTC. Amino acids: CAWMPGTSRSIQYF.

The rearrangement links TRBV11-3 to TRBJ2-5, with 7 bases lining up with TRBD2. V trimming: 2 bases; J trimming: 2 bases; junction bases outside the gene matches: 8. The CDR3 contains 16 residues. Germline V gene sequence: CDR1 SGHNT, CDR2 YENEEA. In DNA, the CDR3 is TGTGCCAGCAGCTTATGGGAGCGGGACCTACAAGAGACCCAGTACTTC. It specifies CASSLWERDLQETQYF.

V usage is TRBV7-2 and J usage is TRBJ2-4; the match to TRBD2 covers 7 bases. From germline, CDR1 is SGHTA and CDR2 FQGNSA. The CDR3 has 17 residues. J lost 4 bases, V lost 1 base, and 10 bases had no gene match. The CDR3 is CASSLGAGREAKNIQYF. The CDR3 DNA is TGTGCCAGCAGCTTAGGCGCAGGGAGGGAAGCTAAAAACATTCAGTACTTC. Supplemented by reference TRBV7-2 and TRBJ2-4, the full variable domain reads GAGVSQSPSNKVTEKGKDVELRCDPISGHTALYWYRQSLGQGLEFLIYFQGNSAPDKSGLPSDRFSAERTGGSVSTLTIQRTQQEDSAVYLCASSLGAGREAKNIQYFGAGTRLSVL.

This sequence joins TRBV10-2 and TRBJ2-5; 7 bases agree with TRBD2. The J call may be mistaken, given a closer DNA end match to TRBJ2-7. Per germline, CDR1 WSHSY and CDR2 SAAADI. This CDR3 has 15 residues. Here the CDR3 DNA reads TGCGCCAGCAGTGAGTGGGGGGGAGTGTCCTACGAGCAGTACTTC. Translation: CASSEWGGVSYEQYF.

The CDR3 loop is CASSMRSGSRTGELFF. CDR3 nucleotides: TGTGCCAGTAGTATGAGGAGCGGGAGTCGTACCGGGGAGCTGTTTTTT. This chain connects TRBV19 to TRBJ2-2; 8 nucleotides match TRBD2. V shed 3 bases, J shed 5 bases, and the junction held 8 bases outside the gene matches. Germline CDR1 LNHDA, CDR2 SQIVND (reference sequence). This CDR3 spans 16 amino acids.

The V gene is TRBV6-5, the J gene TRBJ1-3; D is ambiguous. Germline V gives CDR1 MNHEY, CDR2 SVGAGI. This CDR3 region has 16 residues. The V and J ends lost 0 bases and 4 bases respectively, with 13 bases between them. In nucleotides, the CDR3 is TGTGCCAGCAGTTACTCGGGAGTGGCCGGGGGAAACACCATATATTTT. Translating gives CASSYSGVAGGNTIYF.

The chain recombines TRBV11-2 with TRBJ2-1; 9 nucleotides line up with TRBD1. The germline gives CDR1 SGHAT, CDR2 FQNNGV. CDR3 length equals 18 residues. V dropped 5 bases and J dropped 5; count of bases not matched to a gene: 16. CDR3 in DNA: TGTGCCAGCAGCAAAACTGGGACAGGGTATTTTCGGGACAATGAGCAGTTCTTC. It yields the protein CASSKTGTGYFRDNEQFF.

The chain has TRBV19 and TRBJ1-1, with TRBD1 identical over 8 bases. The CDR3 runs 16 residues. V dropped 0 bases and J dropped 5; count of bases not matched to a gene: 8. Germline CDR1 is LNHDA and CDR2 is SQIVND (reference sequence). CDR3 DNA sequence: TGTGCCAGTAGTATAGATTCGGTGGGACAGGTGACTGAAGCTTTCTTT. Its protein is CASSIDSVGQVTEAFF.

The chain carries TRBV5-5 and TRBJ2-1; no clear D. The germline gives CDR1 SGHKS, CDR2 YYEKEE (reference sequence). Trimming left V 0 bases short and J 10 bases short, with 11 bases between. This CDR3 contains 13 residues. CDR3: CASSLDSGGEQFF. The DNA of the CDR3 is TGTGCCAGCAGCTTGGATTCGGGTGGGGAGCAGTTCTTC.

The rearrangement joins TRBV5-1 to TRBJ2-3; 14 bases align to TRBD2. Germline-derived CDR1 and CDR2 are SGHRS and YFSETQ. With V trimmed by 6 bases and J by 5 bases, 8 bases remained unmatched. The CDR3 loop spans 16 amino acids. The CDR3 bases are TGCGCCAGCACCTTATCGACTAGCGGGGGGGGAGATACGCAGTATTTT. The encoded protein is CASTLSTSGGGDTQYF. Using reference TRBV5-1 and TRBJ2-3 for the parts outside the CDR3, the full variable domain is KAGVTQTPRYLIKTRGQQVTLSCSPISGHRSVSWYQQTPGQGLQFLFEYFSETQRNKGNFPGRFSGRQFSNSRSEMNVSTLELGDSALYLCASTLSTSGGGDTQYFGPGTRLTVL.

The chain employs TRBV6-1 and TRBJ1-4, with 9 bases that match TRBD1. The trim removed 6 bases at V and 5 bases at J, leaving 7 bases unmatched. Looked up from germline, CDR1 is MNHNS and CDR2 is SASEGT. The CDR3 loop spans 15 amino acids. The CDR3 sequence: CASSVTGTGNEKLFF. CDR3 nucleotides: TGTGCCAGCAGCGTCACCGGGACAGGGAATGAAAAACTGTTTTTT.

This chain connects TRBV6-1 to TRBJ2-7, with D possibly TRBD2 on 6 matching bases. The CDR3 is 15 amino acids. Germline V lookup: CDR1 MNHNS, CDR2 SASEGT. The V end lost 3 bases, the J end lost 4 bases, and 16 bases lay between the germline ends. CDR3: CASSDDWGLRYEQYF. In DNA form, the CDR3 reads TGTGCCAGCAGTGATGATTGGGGACTCCGTTACGAGCAGTACTTC.

CDR3 sequence: CASSVGERASYEQYF. The CDR3 nucleotides are TGTGCCAGCAGCGTAGGCGAGCGGGCGTCCTACGAGCAGTACTTC. J is TRBJ2-7 and V is TRBV9; the D gene is possibly TRBD2 (6 bases). There are 15 residues in the CDR3. Between the trimmed V and J ends, which lost 0 bases and 1 base, there was a span of 11 bases. The germline V gene encodes CDR1 SGDLS and CDR2 YYNGEE.

V usage is TRBV11-3 and J usage is TRBJ2-1; TRBD2 might be the D (6 bases). The CDR3 runs 17 residues. The ends were cut back, 4 bases at V and 7 bases at J, with 23 bases in the middle. The V gene's germline CDR1 is SGHNT and CDR2 YENEEA. The CDR3 DNA follows: TGTGCCAGCAGCTCGATAGGGTGGGGGAGCGGAGGGAATGAGCAGTTCTTC. Translation gives CASSSIGWGSGGNEQFF. Full variable domain (remainder filled in from reference TRBV11-3 and TRBJ2-1): EAGVVQSPRYKIIEKKQPVAFWCNPISGHNTLYWYLQNLGQGPELLIRYENEEAVDDSQLPKDRFSAERLKGVDSTLKIQPAELGDSAVYLCASSSIGWGSGGNEQFFGPGTRLTVL.

This rearrangement joins TRBV11-2 to TRBJ2-5, with 15 bases that match TRBD2. CDR1 and CDR2 from the germline V gene are SGHAT and FQNNGV. The ends lost 5 bases at V and 5 bases at J; junction bases unmatched: 12. The CDR3 is 18 amino acids. Here the CDR3 DNA reads TGTGCCAGCAGCCCTATCTGGACTAGCGGGGGGGGACGGGAGACCCAGTACTTC. Residues: CASSPIWTSGGGRETQYF.

The chain combines TRBV7-2 with TRBJ2-3, with D possibly TRBD2 on 5 matching bases. The CDR3 has 15 amino acids. V gave up 3 bases and J gave up 0 bases, with 10 bases separating them. Germline loops: CDR1 SGHTA, CDR2 FQGNSA. This chain's CDR3 is CASSFSRTSTDTQYF. CDR3 DNA sequence: TGTGCCAGCAGCTTTAGCAGGACTAGCACAGATACGCAGTATTTT. Using reference TRBV7-2 and TRBJ2-3 for the parts outside the CDR3, the full variable domain is GAGVSQSPSNKVTEKGKDVELRCDPISGHTALYWYRQSLGQGLEFLIYFQGNSAPDKSGLPSDRFSAERTGGSVSTLTIQRTQQEDSAVYLCASSFSRTSTDTQYFGPGTRLTVL.